This T cell receptor (beta chain) was recorded in a study of graft-versus-host responses after intestinal transplantation. Note on this clone: Its specificity is not known.

Overall study findings and caveats: Detected in recipient marrow were GvH clones, some of which were first observed in ileum or blood. Among circulating GvH clones, peak levels were associated with early post-transplant declines in HvG clones.

The CDR3 extends over 17 amino acids. V dropped 3 bases and J dropped 0; count of bases not matched to a gene: 7. The V gene's germline CDR1 is MNHEY and CDR2 SMNVEV (reference sequence). The method was immunoSEQ multiplex PCR; TCRdb's version includes in-frame clones alone and lacks a portion of them. The repertoire consists of about 85,000 clones, with around 93% occurring once and the leading ten covering 6% to 9%. The clonotype comes from a human donor who was the organ donor for an intestinal transplant. The sample consisted of unstimulated CD8+ T cells sorted from spleen or lymph node cells, taken before transplant. V gene TRBV27 combines with J gene TRBJ2-2; the match to TRBD1 covers 7 bases. CDR3 protein: CASSFNLDRTNTGELFF. CDR3 bases: TGTGCCAGCAGTTTCAATCTGGACAGGACGAACACCGGGGAGCTGTTTTTT.